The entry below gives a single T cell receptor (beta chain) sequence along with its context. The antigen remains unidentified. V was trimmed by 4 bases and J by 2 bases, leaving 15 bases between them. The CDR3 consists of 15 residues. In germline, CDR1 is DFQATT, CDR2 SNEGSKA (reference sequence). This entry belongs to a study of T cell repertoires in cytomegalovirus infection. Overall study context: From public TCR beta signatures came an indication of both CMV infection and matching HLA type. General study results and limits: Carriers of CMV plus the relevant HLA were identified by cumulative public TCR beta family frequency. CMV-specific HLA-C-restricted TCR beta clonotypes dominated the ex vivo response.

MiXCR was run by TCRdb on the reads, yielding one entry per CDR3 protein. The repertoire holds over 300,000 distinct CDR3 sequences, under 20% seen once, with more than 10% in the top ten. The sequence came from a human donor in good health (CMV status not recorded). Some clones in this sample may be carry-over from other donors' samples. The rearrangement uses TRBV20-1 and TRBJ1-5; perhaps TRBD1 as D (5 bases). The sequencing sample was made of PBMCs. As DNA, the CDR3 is TGCAGTGCTAACCTGGGGGGGACGGGCAATCAGCCCCAGCATTTT. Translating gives CSANLGGTGNQPQHF.